A single sample gave rise to the 28 T cell receptor beta chains below, sequenced in a study of metastatic and nonmetastatic thyroid tumors. From the PCR reads, TCRdb re-called clones with MiXCR. The profile shows 43,000 or so clones, roughly 15% of them singletons. Ahead of thyroid surgery, no patient had received treatment of any kind. Sequenced material: blood. The origin of the receptors is a female donor with papillary thyroid cancer or a benign thyroid nodule (not recorded which). Some clones in this sample may be carry-over from other donors' samples.

This chain joins TRBV5-4 and TRBJ2-2; no firm D call. V lost 0 bases to trimming and J lost 1 base, with 7 bases between them. The germline gives CDR1 SGHNT, CDR2 YYREEE (reference sequence). CDR3 size: 15 residues. The CDR3 sequence is CASSLEWGNTGELFF. In nucleotides, the CDR3 is TGTGCCAGCAGCTTGGAATGGGGGAACACCGGGGAGCTGTTTTTT.

This clone was counted at least ten times. The genes are TRBV28 and TRBJ2-5; D possibly matches TRBD1 or TRBD2 (5 bases each). V dropped 1 base and J dropped 6 bases, with 12 bases sitting between them. CDR1 MDHEN and CDR2 SYDVKM come from the germline V gene. This CDR3 has 14 amino acids. As DNA, the CDR3 is TGTGCCAGCAGTTTATCAGGGAGCGTGCAGACCCAGTACTTC. This translates into CASSLSGSVQTQYF.

This clone was recorded a few times. The rearrangement links TRBV6-5 to TRBJ2-6; no clear D gene. V lost 3 bases and J lost 1, with 4 bases in between. There are 14 residues in the CDR3. Germline V gives CDR1 MNHEY, CDR2 SVGAGI. CDR3: CASSYRSGANVLTF. In DNA form, the CDR3 reads TGTGCCAGCAGTTATAGGTCTGGGGCCAACGTCCTGACTTTC.

This clone was seen a handful of times. V gene TRBV6-1 combines with J gene TRBJ2-6, with unresolved D. Trimming stripped 10 bases from V and 1 base from J, with 8 bases between. Germline CDR1 MNHNS, CDR2 SASEGT. This CDR3 comprises 13 residues. CDR3 protein: CATLFSGANVLTF. The CDR3 DNA follows: TGTGCCACCCTATTTTCTGGGGCCAACGTCCTGACTTTC.

This clone has at least ten counts. The CDR3 reads CASSPRTEATEAFF. The CDR3 nucleotides read TGTGCCAGCAGCCCCCGTACGGAGGCCACTGAAGCTTTCTTT. This chain joins TRBV11-3 and TRBJ1-1; no reliable D call. This CDR3 has 14 residues. Germline-derived CDR1 and CDR2 are SGHNT and YENEEA. Trimming took off 5 bases at V and 4 bases at J, with 14 bases between the two ends. Looking up the rest from reference TRBV11-3 and TRBJ1-1 gives the full variable domain: EAGVVQSPRYKIIEKKQPVAFWCNPISGHNTLYWYLQNLGQGPELLIRYENEEAVDDSQLPKDRFSAERLKGVDSTLKIQPAELGDSAVYLCASSPRTEATEAFFGQGTRLTVV.

This clone was detected a few times. Germline and junction disagree at one end, which may indicate a read error. The chain is built from TRBV6-1 and TRBJ1-5; maybe TRBD1 (6 bases). The CDR3 loop spans 14 amino acids. CDR1 and CDR2 (germline): MNHNS, SASEGT. The DNA of the CDR3 is TGTGCCAGCGTAACAGGGCCTAGCGATCAGCCCCACCATTTT. Translation: CASVTGPSDQPHHF.

For the CDR3, the DNA is TGTGCCAGCAGCGCCTCTGGTTTGTCGGACACCATATATTTT. Translated, it gives CASSASGLSDTIYF. The chain carries TRBV9 and TRBJ1-3; D call uncertain. The CDR3 has 14 amino acids. The V gene's germline CDR1 is SGDLS and CDR2 YYNGEE. The V end was cut by 3 bases, the J end by 8 bases, with 15 bases between.

The rearrangement links TRBV6-5 to TRBJ1-5, with 9 bases aligning to TRBD1. The CDR3 is 16 residues long. V lost 0 bases to trimming and J lost 3 bases; unmatched junction nucleotides: 3. Germline values: CDR1 MNHEY, CDR2 SVGAGI. CDR3 in DNA: TGTGCCAGCAGTTACTCCCGGGACAGGGTCAATCAGCCCCAGCATTTT. As protein: CASSYSRDRVNQPQHF.

This clone was counted ten times or more. The CDR3 spells CASSPALFPGELFF. The CDR3 DNA is TGTGCCAGCAGCCCCGCCCTGTTCCCCGGGGAGCTGTTTTTT. J is TRBJ2-2 and V is TRBV13; D unclear. This CDR3 has 14 residues. Trimming shortened V by 5 bases and J by 6 bases, and 13 bases separated the two germline ends. In germline, CDR1 is PRHDT, CDR2 FYEKMQ (reference sequence). The variable domain in full, completed from reference TRBV13 and TRBJ2-2, reads AAGVIQSPRHLIKEKRETATLKCYPIPRHDTVYWYQQGPGQDPQFLISFYEKMQSDKGSIPDRFSAQQFSDYHSELNMSSLELGDSALYFCASSPALFPGELFFGEGSRLTVL.

The sample holds a few counts of this clone. This chain links TRBV6-1 with TRBJ2-1; 9 nucleotides agree with TRBD1. Germline V gives CDR1 MNHNS, CDR2 SASEGT. The CDR3 extends over 14 amino acids. V shed 6 bases and J 4 bases; nucleotides not matched to a gene: 4. The CDR3: CASRGTGRYNEQFF. CDR3 in DNA: TGTGCCAGCAGAGGGACAGGGAGATACAATGAGCAGTTCTTC.

The chain joins TRBV7-9 to TRBJ2-3; 8 bases are a match to TRBD2. This CDR3 has 13 amino acids. CDR1 SEHNR and CDR2 FQNEAQ come from the germline V gene (reference sequence). The V and J ends lost 8 bases and 6 bases, in that order; junction bases with no gene match: 7. CDR3: CASWAGGGDTQYF. As DNA, the CDR3 is TGTGCCAGCTGGGCGGGAGGTGGGGATACGCAGTATTTT.

CDR3 sequence reads: CASSEEATGLLSEQYF. The CDR3 bases are TGTGCCAGCAGTGAAGAAGCAACAGGGCTCCTAAGCGAGCAGTACTTC. V usage is TRBV6-1 and J usage is TRBJ2-7; tentative D call: TRBD1 (6 bases). Trimming took off 1 base at V and 6 bases at J, with 19 bases between the two ends. Looked up from germline, CDR1 is MNHNS and CDR2 is SASEGT. The CDR3 extends over 16 amino acids.

This clone was counted ten times or more. The chain couples TRBV30 to TRBJ2-4; tentative D call: TRBD2 (5 bases). Per the germline V gene, CDR1 is GTSNPN and CDR2 is SVGIG (reference sequence). V shed 7 bases and J shed 7 bases, with 11 bases lying between them. This CDR3 has 11 residues. The CDR3 bases are TGTGCCTCGTCTACGGGGAACATTCAGTACTTC. Protein product: CASSTGNIQYF. The full variable domain, with the rest looked up from reference TRBV30 and TRBJ2-4, is SQTIHQWPATLVQPVGSPLSLECTVEGTSNPNLYWYRQAAGRGLQLLFYSVGIGQISSEVPQNLSASRPQDRQFILSSKKLLLSDSGFYLCASSTGNIQYFGAGTRLSVL.

This clone came up many times. This chain connects TRBV28 to TRBJ1-1; 10 bases map to TRBD1. The CDR3 consists of 16 residues. The V gene end was trimmed by 4 bases and the J gene end by 0 bases; junction bases not matched to a gene: 5. The germline V gene has CDR1 MDHEN and CDR2 SYDVKM. The DNA of the CDR3 is TGTGCCAGCAGTTCTCCGGGACAGGGGATGAACACTGAAGCTTTCTTT. Translation: CASSSPGQGMNTEAFF.

V gene TRBV24-1 combines with J gene TRBJ2-3, with D possibly being TRBD1 (6 bases). Trimming removed 7 bases from V and 0 bases from J, with 10 bases in between. The CDR3 is made up of 14 amino acids. From germline, CDR1 is KGHDR and CDR2 SFDVKD. CDR3 nucleotide sequence: TGTGCCACCAGGGGACAAACTAGCACAGATACGCAGTATTTT. Its protein product is CATRGQTSTDTQYF.

There are many counts of this clone. The sample holds other DNA sequences that translate to the same CDR3. The DNA for the CDR3 is TGTGCCAGCACTCTGGGATATGAGCAGTTCTTC. As protein: CASTLGYEQFF. The gene calls are TRBV28 and TRBJ2-1, with D hard to call. The CDR3 is made up of 11 amino acids. Germline V gene lookup returns CDR1 MDHEN and CDR2 SYDVKM. V lost 7 bases and J 8 bases, leaving 9 bases between the germline ends.

By sample share, this clone is medium-sized (0.01 to 0.1%). The chain employs TRBV6-1 and TRBJ1-6; 7 nucleotides match TRBD1. The CDR3 loop spans 16 amino acids. The V gene's germline CDR1 is MNHNS and CDR2 SASEGT. J was trimmed by 3 bases and V by 6 bases; bases with no gene match: 8. The CDR3 nucleotides are TGTGCCAGCAGACCCCCGGGACAGTTCTATAATTCACCCCTCCACTTT. This translates into CASRPPGQFYNSPLHF.

This clone was detected ten times or more. The chain has TRBV28 and TRBJ2-4, with D maybe TRBD2 (5 bases). With 5 bases removed from V and 6 bases from J, the gap between germline ends came to 14 bases. CDR3 length equals 14 residues. Germline V gene sequence: CDR1 MDHEN, CDR2 SYDVKM. The CDR3 region is CASSPGPEGNIQYF. CDR3 DNA: TGTGCCAGCAGTCCGGGCCCCGAGGGAAACATTCAGTACTTC.

The sample holds many counts of this clone. V is TRBV5-1 and J is TRBJ2-5, with 7 nucleotides matching TRBD2. CDR1 is SGHRS and CDR2 is YFSETQ in the germline V gene. V was clipped by 4 bases and J by 7 bases; unmatched bases: 10. The CDR3 runs 14 residues. For the CDR3, the DNA is TGCGCCAGCAGCCCCGGGGAGGGTGTTGGGACCCAGTACTTC. Translated, it gives CASSPGEGVGTQYF.

Many counts were recorded for this clone. The J gene is TRBJ1-6, the V gene TRBV10-3; possible D gene TRBD1, 6 bases. Germline assignment: CDR1 ENHRY and CDR2 SYGVKD. CDR3 size: 15 residues. V was trimmed by 0 bases and J by 5 bases, leaving 8 bases between them. The CDR3: CAISESDSDNSPLHF. The CDR3 DNA is TGTGCCATCAGTGAGTCGGACAGCGATAATTCACCCCTCCACTTT.

In this sample, this clone turned up many times. The gene calls are TRBV7-2 and TRBJ2-3; D possibly matches TRBD1 or TRBD2 (5 bases each). Germline V gene sequence: CDR1 SGHTA, CDR2 FQGNSA. There are 14 residues in the CDR3. V lost 0 bases and J 6 bases, leaving 10 bases between the germline ends. The CDR3 protein is CASSLARGTDTQYF. For the CDR3, the DNA is TGTGCCAGCAGCTTAGCCCGAGGGACGGATACGCAGTATTTT.

There are many counts of this clone. The junction departs from germline at one end; a sequencing error may be responsible. This chain joins TRBV5-1 and TRBJ2-1, with D maybe TRBD2 (7 bases). Germline lookup yields CDR1 SGHRS and CDR2 YFSETQ. The length of the CDR3 is 17 residues. CDR3 protein: CASSLSTSDGGYDEQFF. CDR3 DNA sequence: TGCGCCAGCAGCTTGAGTACTAGCGATGGGGGCTACGATGAGCAGTTCTTC. The whole variable domain, filled in from reference TRBV5-1 and TRBJ2-1, reads KAGVTQTPRYLIKTRGQQVTLSCSPISGHRSVSWYQQTPGQGLQFLFEYFSETQRNKGNFPGRFSGRQFSNSRSEMNVSTLELGDSALYLCASSLSTSDGGYDEQFFGPGTRLTVL.

This clone was recorded at least ten times. V usage is TRBV11-2 and J usage is TRBJ2-7, with TRBD2 as a possible D gene (6 bases). Germline CDR1 SGHAT, CDR2 FQNNGV. Trimming took 1 base from V and 0 from J, leaving 10 bases between them. The CDR3 consists of 15 residues. This CDR3 reads CASSLVAGSSYEQYF. The CDR3 nucleotides are TGTGCCAGCAGCTTAGTGGCGGGGAGCTCCTACGAGCAGTACTTC.

This clone was seen at least ten times. J is TRBJ2-7 and V is TRBV19, with 9 bases lining up with TRBD1. CDR3 length: 14 residues. The V gene's germline CDR1 is LNHDA and CDR2 SQIVND (reference sequence). J gave up 3 bases and V 5 bases, and 5 bases lay outside the gene matches. The CDR3 is CASSPATGGYEQYF. CDR3 DNA sequence: TGTGCCAGTAGTCCTGCGACAGGGGGCTACGAGCAGTACTTC.

This clone was seen a few times. The gene calls are TRBV10-2 and TRBJ2-2; no firm D call. The V end was cut by 5 bases, the J end by 4 bases, with 5 bases between. Germline CDR1 reads WSHSY; CDR2 reads SAAADI. The CDR3 loop spans 12 amino acids. This CDR3 reads CASSFITGELFF. The DNA of the CDR3 is TGCGCCAGCAGTTTCATCACCGGGGAGCTGTTTTTT.

In this sample, this clone turned up a few times. CDR3 nucleotide sequence: TGTGCCAGCAGTGACAGGGAGAATTCACCCCTCCACTTT. Translating gives CASSDRENSPLHF. This chain links TRBV6-4 with TRBJ1-6; D remains unclear. The V gene lost 2 bases and the J gene lost 7 bases, with 6 bases spanning the gap. The CDR3 has 13 residues. Per the germline V gene, CDR1 is MRHNA and CDR2 is SNTAGT.

As to this clone: A much larger clone lies a single base off, so this may be a read error. This chain links TRBV20-1 with TRBJ1-1, with 8 bases aligning to TRBD1. This CDR3 is built from 15 residues. The J segment lost 5 bases and the V segment lost 3 bases, leaving 11 bases of the junction unmatched. CDR1 and CDR2 from the germline V gene are DFQATT and SNEGSKA (reference sequence). CDR3 coding DNA: TGCAGTGCTAGGGGACAGGTCCCCGGGGTGACTGAAGCTTTCTTT. Translating gives CSARGQVPGVTEAFF.

This clone was seen at least ten times. V gene TRBV11-2 combines with J gene TRBJ2-7, with D tentatively TRBD1 or TRBD2 (6 bases each). The CDR3 is 18 amino acids. From germline, CDR1 is SGHAT and CDR2 FQNNGV. Trimming removed 2 bases at V and 0 bases at J, with 20 bases between. CDR3 sequence reads: CASSLRGDTRKSSYEQYF. CDR3 coding DNA: TGTGCCAGCAGCTTAAGGGGGGATACGCGAAAGAGCTCCTACGAGCAGTACTTC.